This entry lists 15 T cell receptor beta chains sequenced from one sample in a study of breast tumors, draining lymph nodes, adjacent tissues. Via MiXCR, TCRdb re-called the multiplex PCR reads, giving one row per CDR3 protein. This sample has roughly 49,000 distinct CDR3 sequences, with roughly 39% found just once. Sequencing used breast tumor tissue. The source is a female donor with breast cancer. Some clones in this sample may be carry-over from other donors' samples.

This clonotype was seen repeatedly, ten times or more. The rearrangement joins TRBV28 to TRBJ2-3; D is unresolved. CDR1 and CDR2 (germline): MDHEN, SYDVKM. The CDR3 is made up of 12 amino acids. The CDR3 spells CAVAVDTDTQYF. The CDR3 region has the DNA TGTGCAGTAGCTGTCGACACAGATACGCAGTATTTT.

This clonotype was observed at least ten times. The V gene is TRBV5-1, the J gene TRBJ2-3; TRBD2 matches at 7 bases. CDR1 is SGHRS and CDR2 is YFSETQ in the germline V gene. V was clipped by 5 bases and J by 4 bases; unmatched bases: 10. The CDR3 extends over 15 amino acids. In DNA form, the CDR3 reads TGCGCCAGCAGTAGGGAGGGCCATGAAGCAGATACGCAGTATTTT. Its protein is CASSREGHEADTQYF.

The sample holds many counts of this clonotype. The chain joins TRBV6-1 to TRBJ2-2; 9 nucleotides agree with TRBD1. After removal of 11 bases from V and 1 base from J, the junction contained 8 bases not matched to a gene. Germline CDR1 MNHNS, CDR2 SASEGT. This CDR3 is built from 15 residues. The CDR3 region is CAGNRGQRNTGELFF. The CDR3 DNA reads as TGTGCCGGCAACAGGGGGCAACGGAACACCGGGGAGCTGTTTTTT.

This clonotype has only one observation. This rearrangement joins TRBV10-2 to TRBJ1-4; D perhaps matches TRBD1 (5 bases). V gave up 4 bases and J gave up 0 bases, with 21 bases separating them. The CDR3 sequence is 19 residues long. Germline V gives CDR1 WSHSY, CDR2 SAAADI. CDR3 sequence reads: CASSGSSGQGRTTNEKLFF. The CDR3 DNA reads as TGCGCCAGCAGTGGTAGTTCGGGGCAGGGCAGGACAACTAATGAAAAACTGTTTTTT.

This clonotype was observed at least ten times. The J gene is TRBJ2-6, the V gene TRBV19; D may be TRBD2 (6 bases). Trimming left V 10 bases short and J 2 bases short, with 24 bases between. The CDR3 sequence is 18 residues long. Germline loops: CDR1 LNHDA, CDR2 SQIVND (reference sequence). CDR3 residues: CATFSLRSGGTGANVLTF. The CDR3 region has the DNA TGTGCCACCTTTTCCCTTAGGTCCGGAGGGACTGGGGCCAACGTCCTGACTTTC.

The gene calls are TRBV7-8 and TRBJ1-6; the match to TRBD1 covers 8 bases. The CDR3 covers 18 residues. Unmatched junction bases numbered 13, after V lost 1 base and J lost 8 bases. The germline CDR1 and CDR2 sequences are SGHVS and FQNEAQ. This CDR3 is CASSLVPGGTGSDSPLHF. The DNA for the CDR3 is TGTGCCAGCAGCTTAGTTCCGGGTGGGACAGGTTCGGATTCACCCCTCCACTTT. The complete variable domain, with remaining parts taken from reference TRBV7-8 and TRBJ1-6, reads GAGVSQSPRYKVAKRGQDVALRCDPISGHVSLFWYQQALGQGPEFLTYFQNEAQLDKSGLPSDRFFAERPEGSVSTLKIQRTQQEDSAVYLCASSLVPGGTGSDSPLHFGNGTRLTVT.

This chain links TRBV6-2 or TRBV6-3 with TRBJ1-1; D remains unclear. V was clipped by 0 bases and J by 1 base, with 21 bases between them. Germline CDR1 is MNHEY and CDR2 is SVGEGT. The CDR3 covers 19 residues. The CDR3 spells CASSYSNVGSGKGNTEAFF. CDR3 DNA sequence: TGTGCCAGCAGTTACTCGAACGTGGGCAGCGGAAAAGGGAACACTGAAGCTTTCTTT.

The rearrangement uses TRBV5-8 and TRBJ2-2; D is unclear. V shed 2 bases and J shed 14 bases, with 10 bases lying between them. The CDR3 covers 11 residues. In germline, CDR1 is SGHTS, CDR2 YDEGEE. CDR3 sequence: CASSLLQELFF. The CDR3 coding sequence is TGTGCCAGCAGCTTACTCCAGGAACTGTTTTTT. Full variable domain (rest looked up from reference TRBV5-8 and TRBJ2-2): EAGVTQSPTHLIKTRGQQATLRCSPISGHTSVYWYQQALGLGLQFLLWYDEGEERNRGNFPPRFSGRQFPNYSSELNVNALELEDSALYLCASSLLQELFFGEGSRLTVL.

The chain links TRBV20-1 to TRBJ2-3; 15 nucleotides agree with TRBD2. Germline V CDR1 and CDR2: DFQATT, SNEGSKA (reference sequence). Losses at the gene ends were 1 base for V and 4 bases for J; bases not matched to a gene: 3. The CDR3 has 16 amino acids. The CDR3 is CSARGTSGRESDTQYF. In DNA form, the CDR3 reads TGCAGTGCTAGAGGGACTAGCGGGAGGGAGTCAGATACGCAGTATTTT.

This clonotype showed up many times. The rearrangement links TRBV20-1 to TRBJ2-5; D is unresolved. V lost 0 bases and J lost 7, with 15 bases in between. Looked up from germline, CDR1 is DFQATT and CDR2 is SNEGSKA (reference sequence). This CDR3 has 14 amino acids. CDR3 bases: TGCAGTGCTAGAGATCTGGCGCCCCCAGGGACCCAGTACTTC. Protein: CSARDLAPPGTQYF.

The CDR3 DNA sequence: TGCAGCGTTGAAACAGCTAGCACAGATACGCAGTATTTT. Protein sequence: CSVETASTDTQYF. This rearrangement joins TRBV29-1 to TRBJ2-3, with no clear D. Germline lookup yields CDR1 SQVTM and CDR2 ANQGSEA. The CDR3 sequence is 13 residues long. V dropped 2 bases and J dropped 0 bases, with 6 bases sitting between them.

In its sample, this clonotype was seen many times. V is TRBV7-9 and J is TRBJ1-6; TRBD1 matches at 7 bases. Trimming cost V 6 bases and J 6 bases; bases outside gene matches: 8. This CDR3 comprises 15 residues. From germline, CDR1 is SEHNR and CDR2 FQNEAQ (reference sequence). The CDR3 DNA is TGTGCCAGCAGTCGACCGGGACAGACTAATTCACCCCTCCACTTT. As protein: CASSRPGQTNSPLHF.

In this sample, this clonotype turned up many times. This chain uses TRBV6-1 with TRBJ1-5, with D uncertain. The CDR3 contains 14 residues. V lost 7 bases and J 0 bases, leaving 10 bases between the germline ends. Germline values: CDR1 MNHNS, CDR2 SASEGT. CDR3 loop: CASTEAYSNQPQHF. The CDR3 bases are TGTGCCAGCACGGAGGCTTATAGCAATCAGCCCCAGCATTTT.

This clonotype was found many times. The V and J genes are TRBV4-1 and TRBJ2-5; a weak D match, TRBD1 (6 bases). The CDR3 has 17 amino acids. Germline CDR1 and CDR2: MGHRA and YSYEKL. Between the trimmed V and J ends, which lost 0 bases and 0 bases, there was a span of 14 bases. The CDR3 DNA sequence: TGCGCCAGCAGCCAAGAACCCCAGGGGCACTACCAAGAGACCCAGTACTTC. Protein sequence: CASSQEPQGHYQETQYF.

This clonotype was seen repeatedly, ten times or more. The V gene is TRBV6-2 or TRBV6-3, the J gene TRBJ2-7; the match to TRBD2 covers 7 bases. With 5 bases clipped from V and 3 bases from J, the junction kept 7 bases outside the gene matches. The CDR3 covers 14 residues. Germline assignment: CDR1 MNHEY and CDR2 SVGEGT. CDR3 residues: CASSQAGRFYEQYF. CDR3 coding DNA: TGTGCCAGCAGTCAAGCGGGAAGGTTCTACGAGCAGTACTTC.